This entry lists 27 T cell receptor beta chains sequenced from one sample in a study of cytomegalovirus exposure and HLA in healthy donors. Clones were read by immunoSEQ multiplex PCR, and TCRdb kept only the in-frame ones, dropping some. The table lists about 120,000 clones, 80% to 90% of them singletons. Sequencing input: PBMCs. The source of these receptors is a woman younger than 35 in good health and CMV-seronegative.

The chain joins TRBV9 to TRBJ2-3, with TRBD2 as a possible D gene (5 bases). Per germline, CDR1 SGDLS and CDR2 YYNGEE. Trimming stripped 4 bases from V and 3 bases from J, with 15 bases between. The CDR3 covers 15 residues. CDR3: CASSQAGASTDTQYF. The CDR3 DNA sequence: TGTGCCAGCAGCCAGGCGGGCGCGAGTACAGATACGCAGTATTTT.

This clone was detected a few times. This chain joins TRBV6-1 and TRBJ2-6, with D perhaps matching TRBD1 (6 bases). The length of the CDR3 is 17 residues. The V end lost 4 bases, the J end lost 2 bases, and 15 bases lay between the germline ends. Germline CDR1 MNHNS, CDR2 SASEGT. In DNA form, the CDR3 reads TGTGCCAGCAGTGGGTCGAACCAGGGGACTGGGGCCAACGTCCTGACTTTC. It specifies CASSGSNQGTGANVLTF.

This clone was observed a handful of times. The genes are TRBV7-2 and TRBJ2-7, with D possibly being TRBD2 (5 bases). Per the germline V gene, CDR1 is SGHTA and CDR2 is FQGNSA. This CDR3 has 16 amino acids. With 3 bases removed from V and 6 bases from J, the gap between germline ends came to 21 bases. CDR3: CASSFEGRAKSPEQYF. The CDR3, as DNA: TGTGCCAGCAGCTTCGAGGGCCGGGCCAAAAGCCCCGAGCAGTACTTC.

The chain couples TRBV9 to TRBJ2-5; D may be TRBD2 (5 bases). CDR3 length: 13 amino acids. V lost 1 base and J 1 base, leaving 5 bases between the germline ends. Germline-derived CDR1 and CDR2 are SGDLS and YYNGEE. CDR3 protein: CASSVSGQETQYF. The CDR3 nucleotides read TGTGCCAGCAGCGTAAGCGGCCAAGAGACCCAGTACTTC. Variable domain in full (rest from reference TRBV9 and TRBJ2-5): DSGVTQTPKHLITATGQRVTLRCSPRSGDLSVYWYQQSLDQGLQFLIQYYNGEERAKGNILERFSAQQFPDLHSELNLSSLELGDSALYFCASSVSGQETQYFGPGTRLLVL.

This sequence joins TRBV4-3 and TRBJ2-3; 15 nucleotides align to TRBD2. The CDR3 extends over 19 amino acids. CDR1 and CDR2 (germline): LGHNA, YSLEER. J lost 2 bases, V lost 3 bases, and 9 bases had no gene match. In DNA form, the CDR3 reads TGCGCCAGCAGCCACACTCCGGGACTAGCGGGAGGTTTCACAGATACGCAGTATTTT. Translation gives CASSHTPGLAGGFTDTQYF.

J is TRBJ1-5 and V is TRBV27, with unresolved D. CDR3 length: 15 amino acids. V dropped 1 base and J dropped 6 bases, with 13 bases sitting between them. The V gene's germline CDR1 is MNHEY and CDR2 SMNVEV (reference sequence). The DNA for the CDR3 is TGTGCCAGCAGTTTATATCGGGCCGAGGGTCAGCCCCAGCATTTT. The encoded protein is CASSLYRAEGQPQHF.

This chain connects TRBV11-2 to TRBJ2-4; TRBD1 might be the D (5 bases). The CDR3 is 16 amino acids. CDR1 and CDR2 (germline): SGHAT, FQNNGV. Trimming pared 5 bases from V and 6 bases from J, leaving 20 bases between. CDR3 sequence: CASSPNPQGFGNIQYF. DNA of the CDR3: TGTGCCAGCAGCCCAAACCCCCAGGGTTTCGGAAACATTCAGTACTTC. The variable domain in full, with the rest retrieved from reference TRBV11-2 and TRBJ2-4, is EAGVAQSPRYKIIEKRQSVAFWCNPISGHATLYWYQQILGQGPKLLIQFQNNGVVDDSQLPKDRFSAERLKGVDSTLKIQPAKLEDSAVYLCASSPNPQGFGNIQYFGAGTRLSVL.

The chain recombines TRBV14 with TRBJ2-5; TRBD1 agrees at 8 bases. V lost 4 bases, J lost 4 bases, and 8 bases stayed unmatched. The CDR3 has 15 amino acids. Germline-derived CDR1 and CDR2 are SGHDN and FVKESK. The CDR3 nucleotides are TGTGCCAGCAGCCTTAAGACAGGGGTGAGAGAGACCCAGTACTTC. It translates to CASSLKTGVRETQYF.

J is TRBJ2-5 and V is TRBV6-1; the D gene is possibly TRBD1 (5 bases). V lost 2 bases to trimming and J lost 1 base, with 8 bases between them. The length of the CDR3 is 14 residues. The germline gives CDR1 MNHNS, CDR2 SASEGT. As DNA, the CDR3 is TGTGCCAGCAGTGAATTAGGGGCCCAAGAGACCCAGTACTTC. It translates to CASSELGAQETQYF.

The chain couples TRBV28 to TRBJ1-3, with D possibly TRBD1 on 5 matching bases. From germline, CDR1 is MDHEN and CDR2 SYDVKM. The germline V and J ends were trimmed by 5 bases and 1 base, with 6 bases remaining between them. The CDR3 is 13 amino acids. The CDR3 loop is CASSQGSGNTIYF. DNA for the CDR3: TGTGCCAGCAGTCAGGGTTCTGGAAACACCATATATTTT.

The gene calls are TRBV25-1 and TRBJ2-2, with D tentatively TRBD1 (6 bases). Trimming removed 8 bases from V and 13 bases from J, with 29 bases in between. This CDR3 is built from 16 residues. The germline V gene has CDR1 MGHDK and CDR2 SYGVNS. As DNA, the CDR3 is TGTGCCAGCGCTGAAAGCCGTTTGGGGGTCAGGGGCCGGCTGTTTTTT. Protein sequence: CASAESRLGVRGRLFF.

The chain combines TRBV30 with TRBJ1-3; D possibly corresponds to TRBD1 (6 bases). V lost 5 bases and J lost 0, with 8 bases in between. The V gene's germline CDR1 is GTSNPN and CDR2 SVGIG (reference sequence). CDR3 size: 13 residues. DNA for the CDR3: TGTGCCTGGGACAGGACCTCTGGAAACACCATATATTTT. Amino acid sequence: CAWDRTSGNTIYF.

V gene TRBV30 combines with J gene TRBJ1-4; tentative D call: TRBD1 (6 bases). V gave up 2 bases and J gave up 4 bases, with 11 bases separating them. CDR1 GTSNPN and CDR2 SVGIG come from the germline V gene (reference sequence). The CDR3 runs 14 residues. CDR3 DNA: TGTGCCTGGAGTATCGGACAGCTTAATGAAAAACTGTTTTTT. Translation: CAWSIGQLNEKLFF.

The V and J genes are TRBV29-1 and TRBJ2-7, with 8 bases that match TRBD1. The germline V gene encodes CDR1 SQVTM and CDR2 ANQGSEA. Losses at the gene ends were 6 bases for V and 6 bases for J; bases not matched to a gene: 22. This CDR3 contains 17 residues. CDR3 DNA: TGCAGCGTCCCGACGCCGGACAGGGAAAATCTGGGGCCCGAGCAGTACGTC. The encoded protein is CSVPTPDRENLGPEQYV.

The chain has TRBV6-5 and TRBJ1-1; D is unresolved. The CDR3 consists of 15 residues. Trimming cost V 0 bases and J 1 base, with 9 bases left between them. Germline V gene sequence: CDR1 MNHEY, CDR2 SVGAGI. The DNA of the CDR3 is TGTGCCAGCAGTTACTCCTATACAGAGAACACTGAAGCTTTCTTT. Encoded protein: CASSYSYTENTEAFF.

In this sample, this clone turned up once. This sample includes further DNA sequences coding for the same CDR3. The CDR3 DNA reads TGTGCCAGCAGTCCCGGGACAGGGGCCTACGAGCAGTACTTC. This gives the protein CASSPGTGAYEQYF. The chain carries TRBV28 and TRBJ2-7; 10 bases are a match to TRBD1. Germline V gene sequence: CDR1 MDHEN, CDR2 SYDVKM. V was clipped by 5 bases and J by 2 bases; unmatched bases: 3. The CDR3 is made up of 14 amino acids.

This sequence joins TRBV2 and TRBJ2-7, with unresolved D. V lost 7 bases and J 5 bases, leaving 12 bases between the germline ends. Germline CDR1 is SNHLY and CDR2 is FYNNEI. The CDR3 loop spans 12 amino acids. Here the CDR3 reads CASMSVEDEQYF. In DNA form, the CDR3 reads TGTGCCAGCATGTCCGTCGAGGACGAGCAGTACTTC.

V usage is TRBV20-1 and J usage is TRBJ1-2; no definite D call. In germline, CDR1 is DFQATT, CDR2 SNEGSKA (reference sequence). The ends were cut back, 3 bases at V and 6 bases at J, with 8 bases in the middle. CDR3 size: 11 residues. CDR3 region: CSASDGHGYTF. The CDR3 bases are TGCAGTGCTAGTGATGGCCATGGCTACACCTTC.

The chain combines TRBV4-2 with TRBJ2-1, with TRBD2 identical over 10 bases. The germline gives CDR1 LGHNA, CDR2 YNFKEQ. CDR3 length equals 16 residues. Trimming took 4 bases from V and 3 from J; bases not matched to a gene: 6. CDR3 bases: TGTGCCAGCAGCCTCCCGACTAGCGGGCTCTACAATGAGCAGTTCTTC. It yields the protein CASSLPTSGLYNEQFF.

V usage is TRBV29-1 and J usage is TRBJ2-2; possible D gene TRBD2, 6 bases. The CDR3 has 13 residues. Germline values: CDR1 SQVTM, CDR2 ANQGSEA. V shed 8 bases and J shed 3 bases, with 13 bases lying between them. Here the CDR3 DNA reads TGCAGCTCCTCGAGACTAGACACCGGGGAGCTGTTTTTT. Amino acid sequence: CSSSRLDTGELFF.

The genes are TRBV28 and TRBJ2-4; D is undetermined. The CDR3 runs to 13 residues. The ends were cut back, 2 bases at V and 3 bases at J, with 5 bases in the middle. CDR1 and CDR2 (germline): MDHEN, SYDVKM. CDR3 sequence (DNA): TGTGCCAGCAGTTTACAGGACAAAAACATTCAGTACTTC. Its translation is CASSLQDKNIQYF. The full variable domain, with the rest looked up from reference TRBV28 and TRBJ2-4, is DVKVTQSSRYLVKRTGEKVFLECVQDMDHENMFWYRQDPGLGLRLIYFSYDVKMKEKGDIPEGYSVSREKKERFSLILESASTNQTSMYLCASSLQDKNIQYFGAGTRLSVL.

This clone has only a few counts. This chain connects TRBV7-2 to TRBJ1-2; 11 bases fit TRBD1. Germline V gene sequence: CDR1 SGHTA, CDR2 FQGNSA. The CDR3 totals 15 residues. The V gene end was trimmed by 5 bases and the J gene end by 3 bases; junction bases not matched to a gene: 5. The CDR3 region has the DNA TGTGCCAGCAGCGCTGGGACAGGGGGTTACTATGGCTACACCTTC. The encoded protein is CASSAGTGGYYGYTF.

The chain joins TRBV5-8 to TRBJ2-5, with 9 positions matching TRBD1. The DNA end is more similar to TRBJ2-7, so the J call may be wrong. This CDR3 has 15 amino acids. Germline CDR1 is SGHTS and CDR2 is YDEGEE. Written as DNA, the CDR3 is TGTGCCAGCAGAGCCCTCGGGACAGGGACCTACGAGCAGTACTTC. As protein: CASRALGTGTYEQYF.

This rearrangement joins TRBV27 to TRBJ2-2, with 10 bases that match TRBD2. Germline assignment: CDR1 MNHEY and CDR2 SMNVEV (reference sequence). There are 18 residues in the CDR3. Germline trimming cut 0 bases from V and 6 bases from J; bases unmatched to any gene: 10. The CDR3 protein is CASSLSSGGSKLSGELFF. The DNA of the CDR3 is TGTGCCAGCAGTTTATCTAGCGGGGGGTCTAAATTATCCGGGGAGCTGTTTTTT.

The rearrangement uses TRBV7-2 and TRBJ2-2; D is unresolved. V was pared by 5 bases and J by 6 bases, with 10 bases between. The CDR3 contains 13 residues. CDR1 and CDR2 (germline): SGHTA, FQGNSA. The CDR3 loop is CASSRVFAGELFF. The CDR3 coding sequence is TGTGCCAGCAGCCGGGTTTTTGCCGGGGAGCTGTTTTTT.

CDR3 protein: CASSPLASGELFF. The CDR3 nucleotides read TGTGCCAGCAGCCCTTTAGCGTCCGGGGAGCTGTTTTTT. The chain combines TRBV4-2 with TRBJ2-2; tentative D call: TRBD2 (5 bases). Germline V CDR1 and CDR2: LGHNA, YNFKEQ. The CDR3 runs to 13 residues. Trimming stripped 4 bases from V and 6 bases from J, with 9 bases between.

This sequence joins TRBV6-1 and TRBJ2-5; D perhaps matches TRBD1 (6 bases). The CDR3 length is 16 residues. Trimming removed 4 bases at V and 2 bases at J, with 17 bases between. Germline V CDR1 and CDR2: MNHNS, SASEGT. CDR3 coding DNA: TGTGCCAGCAGTGTTTTTGGCCAGGGGCGACAAGAGACCCAGTACTTC. Its translation: CASSVFGQGRQETQYF.